Listed below are T cell receptor beta chains from one sample, sequenced in a study of blood T cells in healthy people across ages. TCRdb re-called the 5' RACE reads with MiXCR, one entry per CDR3 protein. The table includes about 830,000 distinct CDR3 sequences, around 62% detected once. The sample comprised blood. The receptors shown here come from a man in his thirties or forties in good health. Each CDR3 is given with its conserved first and last residue. D genes are given only for firm matches. A row's size may be missing; if present it is once, few, many or a size class.

D gene	V gene	J gene	clone size	CDR3 DNA	CDR3 protein
TRBD1	TRBV4-3	TRBJ1-2	NA	TGCGCCAGCAGCCAAGATGCGGCAGGGGGCTATGGCTACACCTTC	CASSQDAAGGYGYTF
TRBD2	TRBV20-1	TRBJ2-5	NA	TGCAGTGCTGGGGCTTCTGGCGGGGGATTCCAAGAGACCCAGTACTTC	CSAGASGGGFQETQYF
NA	TRBV6-5	TRBJ2-7	NA	TGTGCCAGCAGTTACTCGAGTGGCAGACTCTCCTACGAGCAGTACTTC	CASSYSSGRLSYEQYF
TRBD2	TRBV28	TRBJ2-7	once	TGTGCCAGCAGTTTACCGTATGGCGGGGGGTTCTCCTACGAGCAGTACTTC	CASSLPYGGGFSYEQYF
NA	TRBV7-3	TRBJ2-1	NA	TGTGCCAGCAGCTTAGTCCCTAGCTCCTACAATGAGCAGTTCTTC	CASSLVPSSYNEQFF
NA	TRBV25-1	TRBJ2-7	few	TGTGCCAGCAGTTGGGGCAACGGATACGAGCAGTACTTC	CASSWGNGYEQYF
NA	TRBV3-1	TRBJ2-4	once	TGTGCCTGCAGCCAAGATGTTAAACAGGGTGGCATTCAGTACTTC	CACSQDVKQGGIQYF
TRBD1	TRBV7-3	TRBJ2-1	NA	TGTGCCAGCAGTCGGGACAGGGCGGCCGATGAGCAGTTCTTC	CASSRDRAADEQFF
NA	TRBV14	TRBJ2-3	few	TGTGCCAGCAGCAAACTCGGGACCGGGGAGTTAACAGATACGCAGTATTTT	CASSKLGTGELTDTQYF
TRBD2	TRBV29-1	TRBJ2-3	NA	TGCAGCGTTCCGGGACTAGCGGGGGGGTCTAGCACAGATACGCAGTATTTT	CSVPGLAGGSSTDTQYF
NA	TRBV7-8	TRBJ2-7	few	TGTGCCAGCAGCTTAGTGCAGGGTTCACGTTCCGAGCAGTACTTC	CASSLVQGSRSEQYF
TRBD2	TRBV9	TRBJ2-7	NA	TGTGCCAGCAGCGTAGGGCCAGCGGGGGCGTACGAGCAGTACTTC	CASSVGPAGAYEQYF
NA	TRBV9	TRBJ2-1	few	TGTGCCAGCAGCGCTGGAACGACTCACCACTACAATGAGCAGTTCTTC	CASSAGTTHHYNEQFF
NA	TRBV6-2/TRBV6-3	TRBJ1-1	NA	TGTGCCAGCAGTTACGAATTCGGGAACACTGAAGCTTTCTTT	CASSYEFGNTEAFF
NA	TRBV25-1	TRBJ2-7	few	TGTGCCAGCAGTGTTACGGGGTCCCTCTACGAGCAGTACTTC	CASSVTGSLYEQYF
NA	TRBV12-3/TRBV12-4	TRBJ1-4	NA	TGTGCCAGCAAGGACAGAGAAGGTGAAAAACTGTTTTTT	CASKDREGEKLFF
NA	TRBV6-2/TRBV6-3	TRBJ2-1	NA	TGTGCCAGCAGCTTGACCAGACGGCTCAATGAGCAGTTCTTC	CASSLTRRLNEQFF
NA	TRBV28	TRBJ2-7	NA	TGTGCCAGTGGTACAGGGTTCGAGCAGTACTTC	CASGTGFEQYF
TRBD1	TRBV5-1	TRBJ2-3	NA	TGCGCCAGCAGCTACGGACAGGGGGGAGATACGCAGTATTTT	CASSYGQGGDTQYF
TRBD1	TRBV12-3/TRBV12-4	TRBJ2-4	NA	TGTGCCAGCAGCCGGACAGGCAGAAACATTCAGTACTTC	CASSRTGRNIQYF
NA	TRBV12-3/TRBV12-4	TRBJ1-1	few	TGTGCCAGCAGCAGGACAGCTGAAGCTTTCTTT	CASSRTAEAFF
NA	TRBV6-2/TRBV6-3	TRBJ2-6	NA	TGTGCCAGCAGTGCAGGGGAAGCTGGGGCCAACGTCCTGACTTTC	CASSAGEAGANVLTF
NA	TRBV4-3	TRBJ2-1	NA	TGCGCCAGCAGCCAAGATGTGCGGTTTGGGGTATACAATGAGCAGTTCTTC	CASSQDVRFGVYNEQFF
TRBD1	TRBV5-1	TRBJ2-7	few	TGCGCCAGCAGCCCCGGACAGGGGGAACATAACGAGCAGTACTTC	CASSPGQGEHNEQYF
NA	TRBV7-9	TRBJ1-4	NA	TGTGCCAGCAGCCGGGACGTCTCTAATGAAAAACTGTTTTTT	CASSRDVSNEKLFF
TRBD2	TRBV7-2	TRBJ2-3	NA	TGTGCCAGCAGCTTTACTAGCGGGGGGACCTATAGCACAGATACGCAGTATTTT	CASSFTSGGTYSTDTQYF
NA	TRBV2	TRBJ1-6	NA	TGTGCCAGCAGTGTTCCCCCAGGCTACTCCTATAATTCACCCCTCCACTTT	CASSVPPGYSYNSPLHF
TRBD1	TRBV7-2	TRBJ1-2	NA	TGTGCCAGCAGCCTTAATCCGGGACAGGTCTCTTACACCTTC	CASSLNPGQVSYTF
NA	TRBV15	TRBJ1-5	NA	TGTGCCACCAGCAGAGACCGGCAGGGTCGGATTCAGCCCCAGCATTTT	CATSRDRQGRIQPQHF
NA	TRBV12-3/TRBV12-4	TRBJ2-3	many	TGTGCCAGCAGCGCCAGCACAGATACGCAGTATTTT	CASSASTDTQYF
NA	TRBV7-2	TRBJ2-2	NA	TGTGCCAGCAGCTTATTTCGCGGGCAAAACACCGGGGAGCTGTTTTTT	CASSLFRGQNTGELFF
TRBD1	TRBV28	TRBJ2-7	NA	TGTGCCAGCAGTTTAGTGGGACAGGGGAAAGGCTACGAGCAGTACTTC	CASSLVGQGKGYEQYF
NA	TRBV11-2	TRBJ1-2	NA	TGTGCCAGCAGCGCCCGGCAGAGGGATGGCTACACCTTC	CASSARQRDGYTF
TRBD1	TRBV5-1	TRBJ2-7	few	TGCGCCAGCAGCCCGGGGGACAGGACCTACGAGCAGTACTTC	CASSPGDRTYEQYF
TRBD1	TRBV29-1	TRBJ2-3	few	TGCAGCGTTGAAGAAAATTTAGGGGGACAGGGGACAGATACGCAGTATTTT	CSVEENLGGQGTDTQYF
NA	TRBV7-2	TRBJ2-5	NA	TGTGCCAGCAGCTTCATTGTGGAGACCCAGTACTTC	CASSFIVETQYF
TRBD1	TRBV29-1	TRBJ2-3	once	TGCAGCGGGGGACAGGGTACAGATACGCAGTATTTT	CSGGQGTDTQYF
NA	TRBV2	TRBJ1-6	NA	TGTGCCAGCGAGTTCTATAATTCACCCCTCCACTTT	CASEFYNSPLHF
TRBD1	TRBV4-3	TRBJ1-6	NA	TGCGCCAGCAGCCTCGGGACAGCATCCTATAATTCACCCCTCCACTTT	CASSLGTASYNSPLHF
NA	TRBV6-5	TRBJ1-4	NA	TGTGCCAGCAGTCACTCCGGGGACCGGGCTAATGAAAAACTGTTTTTT	CASSHSGDRANEKLFF
TRBD1	TRBV7-3	TRBJ2-6	NA	TGTGCCAGCAGCTTTACCGACAGGGCTGGGGCCAACGTCCTGACTTTC	CASSFTDRAGANVLTF
TRBD2	TRBV7-8	TRBJ2-1	NA	TGTGCCAGCAGCATCACGGGGGGGAATGAGCAGTTCTTC	CASSITGGNEQFF
NA	TRBV5-5	TRBJ2-1	few	TGTGCCAGCAGCTTGGGTCTGTTTAGCAGGGTCTACAATGAGCAGTTCTTC	CASSLGLFSRVYNEQFF
TRBD2	TRBV20-1	TRBJ2-3	NA	TGCAGTGCTAGGATTCAGGGTCCTAGCGGGGGGGGCACAGATACGCAGTATTTT	CSARIQGPSGGGTDTQYF
TRBD2	TRBV5-1	TRBJ2-2	NA	TGCGCCAGCAGCTTGGTCGGGGGGACGAACACCGGGGAGCTGTTTTTT	CASSLVGGTNTGELFF